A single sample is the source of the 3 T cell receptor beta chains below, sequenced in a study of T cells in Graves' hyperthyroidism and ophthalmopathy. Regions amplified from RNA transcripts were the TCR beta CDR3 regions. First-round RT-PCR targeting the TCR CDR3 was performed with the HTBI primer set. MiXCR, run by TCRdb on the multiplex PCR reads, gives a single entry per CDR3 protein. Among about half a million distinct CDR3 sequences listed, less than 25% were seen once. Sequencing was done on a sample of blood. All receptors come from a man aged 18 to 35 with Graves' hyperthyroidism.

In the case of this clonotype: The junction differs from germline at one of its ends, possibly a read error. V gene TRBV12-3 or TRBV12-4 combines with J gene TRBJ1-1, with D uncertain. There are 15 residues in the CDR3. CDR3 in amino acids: CASSLARVRNSEAFF. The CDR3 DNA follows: TGTGCCAGCAGTTTAGCACGGGTGCGGAACTCTGAAGCTTTCTTT.

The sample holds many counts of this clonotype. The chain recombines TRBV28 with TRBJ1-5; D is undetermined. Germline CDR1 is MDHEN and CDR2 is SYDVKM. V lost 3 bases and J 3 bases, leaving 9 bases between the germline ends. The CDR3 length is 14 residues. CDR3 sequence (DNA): TGTGCCAGCAGTTTCCTGCTATCCAATCAGCCCCAGCATTTT. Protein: CASSFLLSNQPQHF.

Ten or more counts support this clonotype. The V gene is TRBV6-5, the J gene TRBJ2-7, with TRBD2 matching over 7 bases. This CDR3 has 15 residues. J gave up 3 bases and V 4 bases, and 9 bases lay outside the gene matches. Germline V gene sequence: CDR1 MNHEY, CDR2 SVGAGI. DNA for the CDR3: TGTGCCAGCAGTTCCGGCGGGGGAATTTTCTACGAGCAGTACTTC. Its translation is CASSSGGGIFYEQYF.